A selection of T cell receptor beta chains follows, all from one sample in a study of blood T cell repertoires in COVID-19. TCRdb's copy holds only in-frame clones and misses some; the assay was immunoSEQ multiplex PCR. The data hold 55,000 to 95,000 clones, with 82% observed a single time. Sequenced input: peripheral blood. The source of these receptors is a woman in her sixties or seventies with acute or convalescent COVID-19. CDR3s include the opening cysteine and the closing phenylalanine or tryptophan. A D gene is named only where the DNA matches it firmly. For some rows the clone size is stated as once, few or many, or as a class when expanded; others skip it.

d_call	v_call	j_call	clone_size	cdr3_aa	cdr3_nt
TRBD1	TRBV19	TRBJ1-2	NA	CASSIARTTRTGNGYTF	TGTGCCAGTAGTATAGCCCGCACTACCAGGACAGGGAATGGCTACACCTTC
TRBD2	TRBV27	TRBJ2-2	NA	CASSPPGLAGGGTGELFF	TGTGCCAGCAGTCCCCCAGGACTAGCGGGAGGGGGCACCGGGGAGCTGTTTTTT
NA	TRBV15	TRBJ1-4	NA	CATSRDPRSTNEKLFF	TGTGCCACCAGCAGAGATCCCAGGTCAACTAATGAAAAACTGTTTTTT
NA	TRBV13	TRBJ2-7	NA	CASSLEYAGPYEQYF	TGTGCCAGCAGCTTAGAATATGCGGGACCCTACGAGCAGTACTTC
NA	TRBV6-6	TRBJ1-6	NA	CASSYSRQPLHF	TGTGCCAGCAGTTACTCGAGGCAACCCCTCCACTTT
TRBD1	TRBV7-9	TRBJ2-1	NA	CASSLLGQYNEQFF	TGTGCCAGCAGCCTCCTGGGACAGTACAATGAGCAGTTCTTC
TRBD1	TRBV9	TRBJ1-1	NA	CASSGTTGGWTEAFF	TGTGCCAGCAGCGGAACGACAGGGGGTTGGACTGAAGCTTTCTTT
TRBD1	TRBV28	TRBJ1-2	NA	CAIRTGVSLSAGYTF	TGTGCCATTCGGACAGGGGTCTCACTGTCGGCTGGCTACACCTTC
NA	TRBV19	TRBJ1-2	NA	CASSITGIGGYTF	TGTGCCAGTAGTATAACAGGGATAGGAGGCTACACCTTC
NA	TRBV12-3/TRBV12-4	TRBJ1-1	few	CASSHRVTEAFF	TGTGCCAGCAGCCACAGGGTAACTGAAGCTTTCTTT
TRBD2	TRBV5-1	TRBJ2-5	NA	CASSEAGGPRGETQYF	TGCGCCAGCAGTGAGGCGGGGGGCCCTAGGGGAGAGACCCAGTACTTC
NA	TRBV30	TRBJ2-2	NA	CAWSRGSGELFF	TGTGCCTGGAGTAGGGGCTCCGGGGAGCTGTTTTTT
NA	TRBV18	TRBJ1-1	NA	CASSPGGDTEAFF	TGTGCCAGCTCCCCCGGGGGTGACACTGAAGCTTTCTTT
NA	TRBV23-1	TRBJ1-1	NA	CASRYQARRRPTEAFF	TGCGCCAGCAGATACCAGGCCCGGAGGCGCCCCACTGAAGCTTTCTTT
NA	TRBV7-9	TRBJ1-2	few	CASSLGTGFGYTF	TGTGCCAGCAGCTTAGGAACAGGGTTTGGCTACACCTTC
TRBD2	TRBV5-4	TRBJ2-7	NA	CASSLGGTSGGYEQYF	TGTGCCAGCAGCTTGGGTGGGACTAGCGGGGGGTACGAGCAGTACTTC
NA	TRBV5-4	TRBJ2-7	NA	CASSTSGYKTYEQYF	TGTGCCAGCAGCACCTCAGGGTACAAAACCTACGAGCAGTACTTC
NA	TRBV21-1	TRBJ2-5	few	CASSKYPSVEETQYF	TGTGCCAGCAGCAAATACCCTAGTGTAGAAGAGACCCAGTACTTC
NA	TRBV6-5	TRBJ1-6	NA	CASTAGRAQNSPLHF	TGTGCCAGCACTGCAGGGAGGGCACAAAATTCACCCCTCCACTTT
TRBD2	TRBV24-1	TRBJ2-5	NA	CATSDRPKRGYQETQYF	TGTGCCACCAGTGATCGCCCCAAGCGGGGGTACCAAGAGACCCAGTACTTC
NA	TRBV5-5	TRBJ2-1	NA	CASSALWQGITNEQFF	TGTGCCAGCAGCGCTCTTTGGCAGGGGATTACGAATGAGCAGTTCTTC
NA	TRBV7-9	TRBJ1-5	few	CASSSSTGSQPQHF	TGTGCCAGCAGCTCGTCCACAGGGTCTCAGCCCCAGCATTTT
TRBD2	TRBV28	TRBJ2-5	NA	CASSRASGTLAETQYF	TGTGCCAGCAGCAGGGCTAGCGGAACTCTCGCTGAGACCCAGTACTTC
TRBD2	TRBV9	TRBJ2-7	NA	CASSAGLAGGVYEQYF	TGTGCCAGCAGCGCAGGACTAGCGGGAGGGGTCTACGAGCAGTACTTC
NA	TRBV5-4	TRBJ1-1	NA	CASSLGRGGGNTEAFF	TGTGCCAGCAGCCTCGGACGTGGCGGGGGGAACACTGAAGCTTTCTTT
TRBD2	TRBV10-3	TRBJ2-2	NA	CAIREASGSSGTGELFF	TGTGCCATTAGGGAGGCTAGCGGGAGTTCAGGCACCGGGGAGCTGTTTTTT
TRBD1	TRBV5-3	TRBJ1-2	few	CARSRGQGAYYGYTF	TGTGCCAGAAGCCGAGGACAGGGGGCGTACTATGGCTACACCTTC
NA	TRBV6-5	TRBJ1-2	NA	CASSTGNPPGYTF	TGTGCCAGCAGTACAGGGAACCCCCCTGGCTACACCTTC
TRBD1	TRBV18	TRBJ1-1	NA	CASSFLSLEGARRTEAFF	TGTGCCAGCTCATTCCTCTCACTCGAGGGGGCGCGGCGCACTGAAGCTTTCTTT
TRBD1	TRBV2	TRBJ2-7	NA	CASSLIPGQGNYEQYF	TGTGCCAGCAGTCTAATACCGGGACAGGGGAACTACGAGCAGTACTTC
TRBD1	TRBV7-2	TRBJ1-5	NA	CASSPGQNSNQPQHF	TGTGCCAGCAGCCCGGGACAGAATAGCAATCAGCCCCAGCATTTT
NA	TRBV7-8	TRBJ2-7	NA	CASSFQGAGSYEQYF	TGTGCCAGCAGCTTTCAAGGGGCAGGCTCCTACGAGCAGTACTTC
NA	TRBV5-4	TRBJ1-6	NA	CASSLRRSNSPLHF	TGTGCCAGCAGCTTGAGACGGAGTAATTCACCCCTCCACTTT
TRBD1	TRBV7-3	TRBJ2-7	once	CASSPATGYEQYF	TGTGCCAGCAGCCCAGCGACAGGGTACGAGCAGTACTTC
TRBD2	TRBV4-2	TRBJ2-1	NA	CASSPSGRGDEQFF	TGTGCCAGCAGCCCAAGCGGGAGGGGCGATGAGCAGTTCTTC
TRBD2	TRBV30	TRBJ2-7	NA	CAWSGLAGGPSEQYF	TGTGCCTGGAGCGGACTAGCGGGAGGGCCAAGCGAGCAGTACTTC
TRBD1	TRBV5-5	TRBJ1-4	NA	CASSLVGTGGEKLFF	TGTGCCAGCAGCTTGGTGGGGACAGGCGGCGAAAAACTGTTTTTT
NA	TRBV2	TRBJ1-4	NA	CASNDQGLREKLFF	TGTGCCAGCAACGATCAGGGACTTCGGGAAAAACTGTTTTTT
NA	TRBV28	TRBJ1-5	NA	CASNLGHKNQPQHF	TGTGCCAGCAACCTGGGACATAAAAATCAGCCCCAGCATTTT
TRBD1	TRBV5-8	TRBJ1-4	NA	CASRAGRGHRNEKLFF	TGTGCCAGCAGGGCCGGCAGGGGGCATAGGAATGAAAAACTGTTTTTT
TRBD1	TRBV4-2	TRBJ1-6	NA	CASSQVTGTVNSPLHF	TGTGCCAGCAGCCAAGTTACCGGGACAGTGAATTCACCCCTCCACTTT
TRBD2	TRBV7-2	TRBJ2-7	NA	CASSLELAGTSYEQYF	TGTGCCAGCAGCTTAGAGCTAGCGGGCACCTCCTACGAGCAGTACTTC
TRBD2	TRBV7-9	TRBJ2-1	NA	CASSLKVRLAGVRNEQFF	TGTGCCAGCAGCTTAAAGGTCCGACTAGCGGGAGTGAGGAATGAGCAGTTCTTC
TRBD1	TRBV3-1/TRBV3-2	TRBJ1-1	NA	CASTPTMTGQAGGAFF	TGTGCCAGCACCCCAACTATGACAGGGCAGGCCGGTGGGGCTTTCTTT
TRBD1	TRBV4-1	TRBJ1-3	NA	CASSQEWTGTGNTIYF	TGCGCCAGCAGCCAAGAATGGACAGGGACTGGAAACACCATATATTTT
NA	TRBV4-1	TRBJ2-7	NA	CASSQIIQGSSYEQYF	TGCGCCAGCAGCCAGATAATTCAGGGGAGCTCCTACGAGCAGTACTTC
TRBD2	TRBV7-3	TRBJ2-2	NA	CASSPSGSANTGELFF	TGTGCCAGCAGCCCTAGCGGGAGCGCGAACACCGGGGAGCTGTTTTTT
TRBD2	TRBV5-6	TRBJ2-7	NA	CASSPLAGGYEQYF	TGTGCCAGCAGCCCTTTAGCGGGCGGCTACGAGCAGTACTTC
NA	TRBV6-5	TRBJ1-2	NA	CASSYSIRSTGYTF	TGTGCCAGCAGTTACTCGATCCGGTCCACTGGCTACACCTTC
TRBD1	TRBV3-1/TRBV3-2	TRBJ1-5	NA	CASSDRGSQPQHF	TGTGCCAGCAGTGACAGGGGGAGTCAGCCCCAGCATTTT
TRBD1	TRBV30	TRBJ2-5	NA	CAWDRGLETQYF	TGTGCCTGGGACAGGGGTTTAGAGACCCAGTACTTC
NA	TRBV15	TRBJ1-1	once	CATSREQGTETFF	TGTGCCACCAGCAGAGAGCAGGGCACTGAAACTTTCTTT
NA	TRBV4-1	TRBJ2-7	NA	CASSQGDAPYEQYF	TGCGCCAGCAGCCAAGGCGATGCTCCCTACGAGCAGTACTTC
TRBD1	TRBV19	TRBJ2-1	NA	CASSRDRDRGNEQFF	TGTGCCAGTAGTAGAGACCGGGACAGGGGTAATGAGCAGTTCTTC